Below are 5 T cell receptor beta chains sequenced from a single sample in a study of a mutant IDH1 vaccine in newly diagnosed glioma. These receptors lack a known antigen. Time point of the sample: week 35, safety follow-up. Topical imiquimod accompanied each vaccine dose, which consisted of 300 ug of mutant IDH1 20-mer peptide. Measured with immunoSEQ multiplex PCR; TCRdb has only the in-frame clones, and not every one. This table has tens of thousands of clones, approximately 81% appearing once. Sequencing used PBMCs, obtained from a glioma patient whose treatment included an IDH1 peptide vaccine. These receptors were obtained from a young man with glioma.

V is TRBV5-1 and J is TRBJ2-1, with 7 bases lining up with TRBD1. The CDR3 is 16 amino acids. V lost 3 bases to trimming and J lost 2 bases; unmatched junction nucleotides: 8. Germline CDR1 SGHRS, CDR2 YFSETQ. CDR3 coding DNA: TGCGCCAGCAGCTCGTCCGGGACAGAGACCTACAATGAGCAGTTCTTC. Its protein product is CASSSSGTETYNEQFF.

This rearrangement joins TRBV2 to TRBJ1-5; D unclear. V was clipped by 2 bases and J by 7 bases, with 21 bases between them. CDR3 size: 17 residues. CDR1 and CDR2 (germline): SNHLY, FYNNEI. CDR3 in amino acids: CASSELGVASSAQPQHF. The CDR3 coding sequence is TGTGCCAGCAGTGAACTAGGAGTGGCCTCATCGGCGCAGCCCCAGCATTTT.

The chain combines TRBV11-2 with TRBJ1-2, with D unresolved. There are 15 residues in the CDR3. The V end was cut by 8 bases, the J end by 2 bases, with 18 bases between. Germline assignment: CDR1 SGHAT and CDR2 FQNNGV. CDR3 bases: TGTGCCAGCTCCGTAGGCCCGGGGAAAAACTATGGCTACACCTTC. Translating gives CASSVGPGKNYGYTF.

CDR3 DNA: TGTGCCAGCCGCCAGGGAAGGGAGGGTCCGTTCTTC. It yields the protein CASRQGREGPFF. The V call is TRBV6-1, the J call TRBJ2-1, with TRBD2 matching over 7 bases. J was trimmed by 15 bases and V by 8 bases; bases with no gene match: 13. In germline, CDR1 is MNHNS, CDR2 SASEGT. The CDR3 is 12 residues long.

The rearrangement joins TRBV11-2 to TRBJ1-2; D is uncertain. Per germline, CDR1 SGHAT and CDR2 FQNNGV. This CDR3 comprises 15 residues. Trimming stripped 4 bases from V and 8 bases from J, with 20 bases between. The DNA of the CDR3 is TGTGCCAGCAGCTGGGTCAGAGACACCCTCCGGGGCTACACCTTC. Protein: CASSWVRDTLRGYTF. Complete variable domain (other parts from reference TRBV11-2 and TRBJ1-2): EAGVAQSPRYKIIEKRQSVAFWCNPISGHATLYWYQQILGQGPKLLIQFQNNGVVDDSQLPKDRFSAERLKGVDSTLKIQPAKLEDSAVYLCASSWVRDTLRGYTFGSGTRLTVV.